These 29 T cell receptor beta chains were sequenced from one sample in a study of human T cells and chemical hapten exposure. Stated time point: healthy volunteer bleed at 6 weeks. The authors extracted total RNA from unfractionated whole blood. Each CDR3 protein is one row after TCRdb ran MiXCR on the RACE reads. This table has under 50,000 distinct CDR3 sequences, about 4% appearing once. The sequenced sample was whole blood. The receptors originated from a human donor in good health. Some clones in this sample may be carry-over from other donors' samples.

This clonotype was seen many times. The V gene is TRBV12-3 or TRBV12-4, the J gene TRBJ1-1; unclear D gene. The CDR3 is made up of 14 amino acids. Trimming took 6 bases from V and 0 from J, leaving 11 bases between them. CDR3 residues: CASRADGMNTEAFF. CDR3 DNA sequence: TGTGCCAGCAGAGCCGACGGCATGAACACTGAAGCTTTCTTT.

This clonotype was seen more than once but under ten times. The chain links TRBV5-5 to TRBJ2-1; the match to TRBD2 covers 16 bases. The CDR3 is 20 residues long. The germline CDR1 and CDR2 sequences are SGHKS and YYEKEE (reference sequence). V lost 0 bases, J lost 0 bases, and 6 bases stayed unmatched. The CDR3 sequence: CASSLGGTSGRVDSYNEQFF. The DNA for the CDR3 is TGTGCCAGCAGCTTGGGCGGGACTAGCGGGAGGGTGGACTCCTACAATGAGCAGTTCTTC.

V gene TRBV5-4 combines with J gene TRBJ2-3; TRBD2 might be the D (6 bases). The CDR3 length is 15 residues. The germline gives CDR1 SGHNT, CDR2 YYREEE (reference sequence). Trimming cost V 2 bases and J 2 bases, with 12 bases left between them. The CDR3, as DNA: TGTGCCAGCAGCTTAGCGGGCTTTTTCACAGATACGCAGTATTTT. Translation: CASSLAGFFTDTQYF.

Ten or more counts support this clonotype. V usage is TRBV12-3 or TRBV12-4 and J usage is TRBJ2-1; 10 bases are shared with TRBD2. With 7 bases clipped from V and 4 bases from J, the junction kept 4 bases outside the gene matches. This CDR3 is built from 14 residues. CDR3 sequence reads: CASTTSGVYNEQFF. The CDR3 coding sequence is TGTGCCAGCACCACTAGCGGGGTTTACAATGAGCAGTTCTTC.

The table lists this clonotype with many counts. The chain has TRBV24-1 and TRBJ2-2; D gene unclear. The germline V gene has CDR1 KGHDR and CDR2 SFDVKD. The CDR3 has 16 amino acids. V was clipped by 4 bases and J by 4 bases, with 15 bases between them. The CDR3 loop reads CATSDPLTGSTGELFF. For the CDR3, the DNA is TGTGCCACCAGTGACCCCCTGACGGGCTCCACCGGGGAGCTGTTTTTT.

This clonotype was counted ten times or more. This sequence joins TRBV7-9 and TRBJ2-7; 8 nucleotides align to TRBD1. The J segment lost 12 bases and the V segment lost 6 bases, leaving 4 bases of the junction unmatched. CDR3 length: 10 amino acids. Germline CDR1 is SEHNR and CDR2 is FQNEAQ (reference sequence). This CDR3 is CASRRTGPYF. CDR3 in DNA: TGTGCCAGCAGGCGGACAGGGCCGTACTTC.

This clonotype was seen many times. The CDR3 DNA is TGTGCCAGCAGCCCCAAGACAGGGATATATGGCTACACCTTC. It encodes CASSPKTGIYGYTF. The chain has TRBV7-2 and TRBJ1-2; 7 positions agree with TRBD1. The germline V gene has CDR1 SGHTA and CDR2 FQGNSA. Trimming removed 5 bases from V and 5 bases from J; junction bases left unmatched: 8. The CDR3 runs 14 residues.

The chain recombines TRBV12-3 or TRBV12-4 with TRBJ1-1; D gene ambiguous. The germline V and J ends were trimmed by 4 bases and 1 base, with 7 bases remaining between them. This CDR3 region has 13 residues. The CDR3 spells CASSSRQNTEAFF. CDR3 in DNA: TGTGCCAGCAGTTCACGACAGAACACTGAAGCTTTCTTT.

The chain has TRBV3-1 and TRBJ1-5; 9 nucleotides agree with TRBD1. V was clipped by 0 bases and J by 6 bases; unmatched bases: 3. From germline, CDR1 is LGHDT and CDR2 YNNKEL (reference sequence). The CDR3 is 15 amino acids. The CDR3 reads CASSQEGDRAQPQHF. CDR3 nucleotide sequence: TGTGCCAGCAGCCAAGAGGGGGACAGGGCTCAGCCCCAGCATTTT.

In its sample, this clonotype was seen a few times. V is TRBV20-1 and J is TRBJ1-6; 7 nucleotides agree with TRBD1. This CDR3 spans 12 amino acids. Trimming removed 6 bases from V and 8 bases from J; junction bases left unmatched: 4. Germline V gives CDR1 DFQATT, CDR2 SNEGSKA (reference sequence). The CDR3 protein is CSARGGDSPLHF. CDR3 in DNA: TGCAGTGCCAGGGGGGGGGATTCACCCCTCCACTTT.

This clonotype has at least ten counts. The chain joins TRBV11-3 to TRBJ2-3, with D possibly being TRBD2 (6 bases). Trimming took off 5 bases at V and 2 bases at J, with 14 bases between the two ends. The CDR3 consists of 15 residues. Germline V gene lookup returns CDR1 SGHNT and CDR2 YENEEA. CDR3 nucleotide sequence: TGTGCCAGCAGCGGAGGACTATCGTCCACAGATACGCAGTATTTT. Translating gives CASSGGLSSTDTQYF.

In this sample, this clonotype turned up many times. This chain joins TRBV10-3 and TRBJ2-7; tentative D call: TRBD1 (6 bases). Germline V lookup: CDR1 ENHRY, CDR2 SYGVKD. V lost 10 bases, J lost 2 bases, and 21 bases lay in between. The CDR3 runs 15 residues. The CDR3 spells CATGPLSDRTYEQYF. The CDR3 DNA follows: TGTGCCACCGGCCCCCTTAGTGACAGGACCTACGAGCAGTACTTC.

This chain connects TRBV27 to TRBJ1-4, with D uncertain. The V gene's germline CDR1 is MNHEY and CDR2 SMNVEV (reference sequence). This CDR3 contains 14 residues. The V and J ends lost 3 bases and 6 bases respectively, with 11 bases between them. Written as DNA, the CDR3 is TGTGCCAGCAGTTTTGGCCAGGATGATGAAAAACTGTTTTTT. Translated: CASSFGQDDEKLFF. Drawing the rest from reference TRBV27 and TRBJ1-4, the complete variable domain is EAQVTQNPRYLITVTGKKLTVTCSQNMNHEYMSWYRQDPGLGLRQIYYSMNVEVTDKGDVPEGYKVSRKEKRNFPLILESPSPNQTSLYFCASSFGQDDEKLFFGSGTQLSVL.

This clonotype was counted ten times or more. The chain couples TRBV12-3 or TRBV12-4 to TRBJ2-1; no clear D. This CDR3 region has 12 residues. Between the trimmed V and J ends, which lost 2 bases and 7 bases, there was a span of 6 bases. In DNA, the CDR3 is TGTGCCAGCAGTTTACGTGGGAATGAGCAGTTCTTC. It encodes CASSLRGNEQFF.

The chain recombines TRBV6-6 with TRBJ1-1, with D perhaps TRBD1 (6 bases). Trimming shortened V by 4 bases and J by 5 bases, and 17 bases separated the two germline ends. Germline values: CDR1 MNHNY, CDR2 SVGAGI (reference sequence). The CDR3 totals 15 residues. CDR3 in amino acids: CASSSAGGLGTEAFF. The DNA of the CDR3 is TGTGCCAGCAGTTCCGCTGGGGGGCTGGGGACTGAAGCTTTCTTT.

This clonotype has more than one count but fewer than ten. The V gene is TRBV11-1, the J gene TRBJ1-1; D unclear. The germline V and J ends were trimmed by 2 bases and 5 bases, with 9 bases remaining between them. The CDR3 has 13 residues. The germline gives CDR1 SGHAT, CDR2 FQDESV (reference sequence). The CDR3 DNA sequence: TGTGCCAGCAGCTTATATCCCGGAACTGAAGCTTTCTTT. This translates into CASSLYPGTEAFF.

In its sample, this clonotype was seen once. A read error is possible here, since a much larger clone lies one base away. The CDR3 region is CASDRGNSYNEQFF. CDR3 coding DNA: TGTGCCAGCGATCGCGGGAACTCCTACAATGAGCAGTTCTTC. The rearrangement links TRBV11-2 to TRBJ2-1, with TRBD2 as a possible D gene (6 bases). The V end lost 8 bases, the J end lost 0 bases, and 11 bases lay between the germline ends. The CDR3 covers 14 residues. Germline V lookup: CDR1 SGHAT, CDR2 FQNNGV.

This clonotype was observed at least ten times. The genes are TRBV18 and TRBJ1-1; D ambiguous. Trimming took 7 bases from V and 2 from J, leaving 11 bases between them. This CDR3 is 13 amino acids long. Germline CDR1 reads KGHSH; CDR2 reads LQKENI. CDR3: CASCTNINTEAFF. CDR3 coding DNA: TGTGCCAGCTGCACCAACATAAACACTGAAGCTTTCTTT.

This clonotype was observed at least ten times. DNA for the CDR3: TGTGCCAGCAGTTTAGACAGGGGGTGGTTCACAGATACGCAGTATTTT. It codes for CASSLDRGWFTDTQYF. V gene TRBV28 combines with J gene TRBJ2-3; 9 bases fit TRBD1. This CDR3 has 16 amino acids. The J segment lost 2 bases and the V segment lost 2 bases, leaving 5 bases of the junction unmatched. From germline, CDR1 is MDHEN and CDR2 SYDVKM.

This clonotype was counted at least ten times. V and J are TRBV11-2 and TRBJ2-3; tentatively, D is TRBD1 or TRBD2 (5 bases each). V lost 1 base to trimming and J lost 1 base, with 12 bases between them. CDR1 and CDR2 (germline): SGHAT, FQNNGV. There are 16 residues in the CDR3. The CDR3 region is CASSLAGAPRTDTQYF. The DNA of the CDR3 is TGTGCCAGCAGCTTAGCCGGGGCACCGCGCACAGATACGCAGTATTTT.

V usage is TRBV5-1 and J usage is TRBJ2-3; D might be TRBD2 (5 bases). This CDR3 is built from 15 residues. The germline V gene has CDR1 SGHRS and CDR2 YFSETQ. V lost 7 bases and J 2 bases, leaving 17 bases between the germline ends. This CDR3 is CASEALAGHTDTQYF. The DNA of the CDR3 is TGCGCCAGCGAGGCTCTAGCAGGTCACACAGATACGCAGTATTTT.

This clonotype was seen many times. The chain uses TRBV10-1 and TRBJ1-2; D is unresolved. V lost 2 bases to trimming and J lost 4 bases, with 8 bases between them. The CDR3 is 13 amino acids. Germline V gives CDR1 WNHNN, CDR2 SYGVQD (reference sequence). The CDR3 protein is CASSERATYGYTF. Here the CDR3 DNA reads TGCGCCAGCAGTGAGAGGGCAACCTATGGCTACACCTTC.

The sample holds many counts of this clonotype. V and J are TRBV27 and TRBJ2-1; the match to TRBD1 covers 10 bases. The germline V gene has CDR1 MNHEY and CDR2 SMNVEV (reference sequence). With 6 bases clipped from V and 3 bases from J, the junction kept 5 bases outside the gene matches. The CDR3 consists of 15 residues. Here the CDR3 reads CASRPGQGGYNEQFF. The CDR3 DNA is TGTGCCAGCAGACCCGGACAGGGGGGCTACAATGAGCAGTTCTTC.

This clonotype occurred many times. The DNA for the CDR3 is TGTGCCAGCAGTCCCCAATCCTTCCCGTCCCAAGAGACCCAGTACTTC. It encodes CASSPQSFPSQETQYF. V gene TRBV28 combines with J gene TRBJ2-5; D uncertain. V gave up 5 bases and J gave up 1 base, with 17 bases separating them. The CDR3 has 16 amino acids. Germline V gene sequence: CDR1 MDHEN, CDR2 SYDVKM.

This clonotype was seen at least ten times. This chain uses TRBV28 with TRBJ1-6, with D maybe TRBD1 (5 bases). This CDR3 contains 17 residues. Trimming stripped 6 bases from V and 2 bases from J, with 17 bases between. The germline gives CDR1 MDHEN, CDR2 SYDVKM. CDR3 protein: CASSSDTAGTYNSPLHF. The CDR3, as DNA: TGTGCCAGCAGCTCGGATACCGCAGGGACCTATAATTCACCCCTCCACTTT.

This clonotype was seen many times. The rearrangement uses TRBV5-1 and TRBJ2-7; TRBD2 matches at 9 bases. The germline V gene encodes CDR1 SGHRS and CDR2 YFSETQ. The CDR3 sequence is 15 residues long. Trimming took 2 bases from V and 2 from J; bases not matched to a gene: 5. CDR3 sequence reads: CASSLGLAGPYEQYF. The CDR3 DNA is TGCGCCAGCAGCTTAGGGCTAGCGGGACCCTACGAGCAGTACTTC. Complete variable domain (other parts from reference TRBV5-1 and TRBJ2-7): KAGVTQTPRYLIKTRGQQVTLSCSPISGHRSVSWYQQTPGQGLQFLFEYFSETQRNKGNFPGRFSGRQFSNSRSEMNVSTLELGDSALYLCASSLGLAGPYEQYFGPGTRLTVT.

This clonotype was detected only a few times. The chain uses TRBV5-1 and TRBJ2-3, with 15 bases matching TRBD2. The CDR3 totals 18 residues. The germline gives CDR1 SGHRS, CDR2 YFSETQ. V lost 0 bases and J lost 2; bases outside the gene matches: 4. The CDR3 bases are TGCGCCAGCAGCTTGGGGACTAGCGGGAGGGCTAACACAGATACGCAGTATTTT. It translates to CASSLGTSGRANTDTQYF.

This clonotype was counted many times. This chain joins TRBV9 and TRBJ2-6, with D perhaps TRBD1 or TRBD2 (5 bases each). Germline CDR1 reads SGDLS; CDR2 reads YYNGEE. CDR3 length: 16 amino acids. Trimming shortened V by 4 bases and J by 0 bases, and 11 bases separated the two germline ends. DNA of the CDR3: TGTGCCAGCAGCTTGGGGGTTGGCTCTGGGGCCAACGTCCTGACTTTC. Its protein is CASSLGVGSGANVLTF.

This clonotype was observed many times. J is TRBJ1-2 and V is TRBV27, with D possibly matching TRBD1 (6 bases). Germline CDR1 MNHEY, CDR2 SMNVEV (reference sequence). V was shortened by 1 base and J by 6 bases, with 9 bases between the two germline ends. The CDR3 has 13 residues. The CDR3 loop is CASSLLGADGYTF. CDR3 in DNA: TGTGCCAGCAGTTTATTGGGGGCGGATGGCTACACCTTC.